The 2 T cell receptor beta chains given below trace back to one sample, sequenced in a study of metastatic and nonmetastatic thyroid tumors. TCRdb re-called the PCR reads via MiXCR. The sample lists around 50,000 clones, 25% to 35% occurring once. All patients were untreated before thyroid surgery. The sample comprised blood. The receptors originated from a female donor with papillary thyroid cancer or a benign thyroid nodule (not recorded which). Some clones in this sample may be carry-over from other donors' samples.

This clone was counted a single time. This sample includes further DNA sequences coding for the same CDR3. The chain is built from TRBV5-6 and TRBJ2-7; TRBD2 matches at 10 bases. There are 17 residues in the CDR3. CDR1 is SGHDT and CDR2 is YYEEEE in the germline V gene. V gave up 1 base and J gave up 4 bases; unmatched junction bases: 11. Written as DNA, the CDR3 is TGTGCCAGCAGCTTGAGGTCCCGAGCGGGGGGGCGATACGAGCAGTACTTC. Its translation: CASSLRSRAGGRYEQYF. The variable domain in full, completed from reference TRBV5-6 and TRBJ2-7, reads DAGVTQSPTHLIKTRGQQVTLRCSPKSGHDTVSWYQQALGQGPQFIFQYYEEEERQRGNFPDRFSGHQFPNYSSELNVNALLLGDSALYLCASSLRSRAGGRYEQYFGPGTRLTVT.

Details on this clone: The sample holds other DNA sequences that translate to the same CDR3. The gene calls are TRBV30 and TRBJ1-2; tentative D call: TRBD1 (5 bases). The CDR3 totals 16 residues. Per the germline V gene, CDR1 is GTSNPN and CDR2 is SVGIG (reference sequence). Trimming removed 3 bases from V and 3 bases from J, with 20 bases in between. In DNA, the CDR3 is TGTGCCTGGAGCCGTGAACGGGGCAGATGGGACTATGGCTACACCTTC. Translated, it gives CAWSRERGRWDYGYTF.